These 18 T cell receptor beta chains were sequenced from one sample in a study of cytomegalovirus exposure and HLA in healthy donors. Profiling relied on immunoSEQ multiplex PCR, and the TCRdb table lists in-frame clones only, not all of them. Among 240,000 or so clones listed, 86% were seen once. Source material: PBMCs. The receptors derive from a woman aged 25 to 45 in good health and CMV-seropositive.

The chain is built from TRBV28 and TRBJ1-5; perhaps TRBD1 as D (6 bases). The CDR3 contains 14 residues. The germline CDR1 and CDR2 sequences are MDHEN and SYDVKM. The germline V and J ends were trimmed by 5 bases and 4 bases, with 12 bases remaining between them. CDR3 region: CASSRDIRNQPQHF. The CDR3 DNA is TGTGCCAGCAGTCGGGACATCAGGAATCAGCCCCAGCATTTT. Full variable domain (missing parts from reference TRBV28 and TRBJ1-5): DVKVTQSSRYLVKRTGEKVFLECVQDMDHENMFWYRQDPGLGLRLIYFSYDVKMKEKGDIPEGYSVSREKKERFSLILESASTNQTSMYLCASSRDIRNQPQHFGDGTRLSIL.

The CDR3 DNA reads as TGTGCCACCAGCAGTCGACTAGCGGAAGAGACCCAGTACTTC. Translated: CATSSRLAEETQYF. The J gene is TRBJ2-5, the V gene TRBV15, with 9 positions matching TRBD2. The CDR3 runs to 14 residues. The V and J ends lost 3 bases and 3 bases, in that order; junction bases with no gene match: 2. Germline values: CDR1 LNHNV, CDR2 YYDKDF (reference sequence).

The rearrangement links TRBV4-2 to TRBJ2-1, with D unclear. V dropped 1 base and J dropped 7 bases, with 2 bases sitting between them. The V gene's germline CDR1 is LGHNA and CDR2 YNFKEQ. The CDR3 length is 11 residues. CDR3 in amino acids: CASSQANEQFF. The CDR3, as DNA: TGTGCCAGCAGCCAAGCTAATGAGCAGTTCTTC.

This clone was detected only a few times. The rearrangement uses TRBV30 and TRBJ2-7; no clear D gene. Germline V gives CDR1 GTSNPN, CDR2 SVGIG (reference sequence). The CDR3 contains 13 residues. Trimming left V 0 bases short and J 6 bases short, with 12 bases between. In DNA form, the CDR3 reads TGTGCCTGGAGTGTACCGGTTGGTGTCGAGCAGTACTTC. Translation: CAWSVPVGVEQYF. Looking up the rest from reference TRBV30 and TRBJ2-7 gives the full variable domain: SQTIHQWPATLVQPVGSPLSLECTVEGTSNPNLYWYRQAAGRGLQLLFYSVGIGQISSEVPQNLSASRPQDRQFILSSKKLLLSDSGFYLCAWSVPVGVEQYFGPGTRLTVT.

V is TRBV11-2 and J is TRBJ1-1, with unresolved D. V was shortened by 0 bases and J by 6 bases, with 5 bases between the two germline ends. This CDR3 region has 12 residues. Germline V gives CDR1 SGHAT, CDR2 FQNNGV. CDR3 coding DNA: TGTGCCAGCAGCTTAGATGGGCCTGAAGCTTTCTTT. This codes for CASSLDGPEAFF.

This rearrangement joins TRBV4-2 to TRBJ2-7, with D maybe TRBD2 (5 bases). Germline V gene sequence: CDR1 LGHNA, CDR2 YNFKEQ. CDR3 size: 18 residues. Trimming shortened V by 2 bases and J by 1 base, and 21 bases separated the two germline ends. The chain's CDR3 is CASSQPPAPGVSSYEQYF. CDR3 nucleotides: TGTGCCAGCAGCCAACCGCCCGCCCCCGGGGTTTCTTCCTACGAGCAGTACTTC.

This chain joins TRBV18 and TRBJ1-2; D not certain. Germline V gives CDR1 KGHSH, CDR2 LQKENI. This CDR3 region has 13 residues. Deletions cut 0 bases from V and 5 bases from J, with 7 bases between. The CDR3, as DNA: TGTGCCAGCTCACCACCCGAGGGTTATGGCTACACCTTC. Encoded protein: CASSPPEGYGYTF.

The V gene is TRBV28, the J gene TRBJ2-5; maybe TRBD1 (6 bases). Germline CDR1 and CDR2: MDHEN and SYDVKM. The CDR3 runs to 14 residues. Deletions cut 2 bases from V and 5 bases from J, with 12 bases between. DNA of the CDR3: TGTGCCAGCAGTTTACTGTCAGGGGTGGAGACCCAGTACTTC. Amino acids: CASSLLSGVETQYF.

The V call is TRBV4-1, the J call TRBJ2-1; 11 nucleotides line up with TRBD2. Trimming cost V 1 base and J 5 bases; bases outside gene matches: 1. Germline V CDR1 and CDR2: MGHRA, YSYEKL. This CDR3 has 15 residues. The CDR3 reads CASSQGLAGNNEQFF. The CDR3 DNA follows: TGCGCCAGCAGCCAAGGACTAGCGGGGAACAATGAGCAGTTCTTC.

This clone was detected once. V and J are TRBV9 and TRBJ1-3; D gene ambiguous. Trimming took off 3 bases at V and 4 bases at J, with 17 bases between the two ends. Germline V gene sequence: CDR1 SGDLS, CDR2 YYNGEE. The CDR3 loop spans 16 amino acids. CDR3 in DNA: TGTGCCAGCAGCGCAAGGGCGGGCGTCGGCGGAAACACCATATATTTT. Encoded protein: CASSARAGVGGNTIYF.

V is TRBV11-1 and J is TRBJ1-2; D is possibly TRBD1 (6 bases). Germline values: CDR1 SGHAT, CDR2 FQDESV (reference sequence). CDR3 size: 13 residues. The V end was cut by 4 bases, the J end by 5 bases, with 11 bases between. The CDR3 sequence: CASSSPRGYGYTF. In nucleotides, the CDR3 is TGTGCCAGCAGCTCACCCAGGGGATATGGCTACACCTTC.

The V gene is TRBV4-1, the J gene TRBJ2-2; 8 nucleotides line up with TRBD2. The CDR3 runs 15 residues. Germline CDR1 reads MGHRA; CDR2 reads YSYEKL. V trimming: 7 bases; J trimming: 2 bases; junction bases outside the gene matches: 6. The DNA of the CDR3 is TGCGCCAGCATGGGAGCGGGGGCAAACACCGGGGAGCTGTTTTTT. It encodes CASMGAGANTGELFF.

V and J are TRBV7-9 and TRBJ2-3, with TRBD2 identical over 7 bases. Trimming removed 1 base from V and 6 bases from J; junction bases left unmatched: 4. This CDR3 is 14 amino acids long. Per germline, CDR1 SEHNR and CDR2 FQNEAQ (reference sequence). CDR3 DNA sequence: TGTGCCAGCAGCTTAGGGACTAGTGTTGATACGCAGTATTTT. This gives the protein CASSLGTSVDTQYF.

The rearrangement links TRBV18 to TRBJ2-1; the match to TRBD2 covers 9 bases. The V gene's germline CDR1 is KGHSH and CDR2 LQKENI. Trimming took 7 bases from V and 2 from J; bases not matched to a gene: 3. There are 14 residues in the CDR3. The CDR3 DNA reads TGTGCCAGCTTAGCGGGAGTTCCCTACAATGAGCAGTTCTTC. Translation gives CASLAGVPYNEQFF.

This clone has more than one count but fewer than ten. Other DNA sequences from this sample encode an identical CDR3 as well. The rearrangement joins TRBV5-1 to TRBJ1-5, with TRBD1 matching 7 bases. Germline V gene lookup returns CDR1 SGHRS and CDR2 YFSETQ. The CDR3 sequence is 15 residues long. V shed 0 bases and J 2 bases; nucleotides not matched to a gene: 2. The CDR3 spells CASSLEGGGNQPQHF. CDR3 nucleotides: TGCGCCAGCAGCTTGGAAGGGGGCGGCAATCAGCCCCAGCATTTT.

The gene calls are TRBV5-1 and TRBJ2-7; D gene uncertain. This CDR3 is 15 amino acids long. Between the trimmed V and J ends, which lost 0 bases and 4 bases, there was a span of 14 bases. Looked up from germline, CDR1 is SGHRS and CDR2 is YFSETQ. The CDR3 here is CASSLDSPGLYEQYF. DNA for the CDR3: TGCGCCAGCAGCTTGGACAGTCCAGGCCTATACGAGCAGTACTTC.

This clone was seen once. The chain couples TRBV15 to TRBJ2-5; 9 bases align to TRBD1. After removal of 0 bases from V and 4 bases from J, the junction contained 6 bases not matched to a gene. Germline V gene lookup returns CDR1 LNHNV and CDR2 YYDKDF (reference sequence). CDR3 length: 16 amino acids. The CDR3 region has the DNA TGTGCCACCAGCAGAGATTTGGGACAGGGTTTAGAGACCCAGTACTTC. The encoded protein is CATSRDLGQGLETQYF.

This chain uses TRBV7-9 with TRBJ2-7; tentative D call: TRBD1 (6 bases). V was shortened by 6 bases and J by 0 bases, with 12 bases between the two germline ends. Germline-derived CDR1 and CDR2 are SEHNR and FQNEAQ (reference sequence). The CDR3 consists of 14 residues. The CDR3 is CASREQGSSYEQYF. The CDR3 nucleotides are TGTGCCAGCAGGGAACAGGGTTCCTCCTACGAGCAGTACTTC.